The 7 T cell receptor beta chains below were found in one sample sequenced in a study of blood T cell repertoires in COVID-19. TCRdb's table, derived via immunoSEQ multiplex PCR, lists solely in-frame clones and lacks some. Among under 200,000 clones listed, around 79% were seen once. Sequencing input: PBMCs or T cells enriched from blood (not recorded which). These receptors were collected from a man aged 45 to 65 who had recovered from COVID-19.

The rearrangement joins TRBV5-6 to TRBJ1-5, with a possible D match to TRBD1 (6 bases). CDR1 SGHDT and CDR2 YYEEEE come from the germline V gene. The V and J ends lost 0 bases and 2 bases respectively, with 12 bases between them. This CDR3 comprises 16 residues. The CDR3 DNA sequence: TGTGCCAGCAGCTTGGGCAGGGGTATCGGCAATCAGCCCCAGCATTTT. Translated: CASSLGRGIGNQPQHF.

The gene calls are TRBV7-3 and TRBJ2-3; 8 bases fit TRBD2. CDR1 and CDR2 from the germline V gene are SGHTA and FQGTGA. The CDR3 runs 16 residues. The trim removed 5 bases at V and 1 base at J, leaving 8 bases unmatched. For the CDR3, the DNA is TGTGCCAGCAGCCCCCTCCTGACTAGCGGCACAGATACGCAGTATTTT. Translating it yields CASSPLLTSGTDTQYF.

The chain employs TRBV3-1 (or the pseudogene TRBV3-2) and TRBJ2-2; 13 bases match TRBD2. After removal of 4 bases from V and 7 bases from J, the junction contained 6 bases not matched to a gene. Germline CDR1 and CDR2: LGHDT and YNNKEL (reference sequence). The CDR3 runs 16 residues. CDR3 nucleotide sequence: TGTGCCAGCAGCCCGGGACTAGCGGGAAGGGGCGGGGAGCTGTTTTTT. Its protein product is CASSPGLAGRGGELFF.

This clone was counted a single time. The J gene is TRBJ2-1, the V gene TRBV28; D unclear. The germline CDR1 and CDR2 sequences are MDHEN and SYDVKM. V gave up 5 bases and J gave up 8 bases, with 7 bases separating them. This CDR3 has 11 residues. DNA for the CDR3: TGTGCCAGCAGTGTAAGCGATGAGCAGTTCTTC. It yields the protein CASSVSDEQFF.

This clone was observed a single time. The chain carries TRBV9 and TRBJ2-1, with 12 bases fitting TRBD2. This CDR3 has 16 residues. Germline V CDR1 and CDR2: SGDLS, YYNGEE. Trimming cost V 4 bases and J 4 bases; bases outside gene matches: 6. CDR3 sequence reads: CASSTASGGAYNEQFF. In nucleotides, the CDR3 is TGTGCCAGCAGCACCGCTAGCGGGGGGGCTTACAATGAGCAGTTCTTC.

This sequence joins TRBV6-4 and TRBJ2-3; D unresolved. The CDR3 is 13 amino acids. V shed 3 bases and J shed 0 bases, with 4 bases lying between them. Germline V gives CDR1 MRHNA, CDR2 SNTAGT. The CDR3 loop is CASSERSTDTQYF. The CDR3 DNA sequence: TGTGCCAGCAGTGAGCGGAGCACAGATACGCAGTATTTT.

The CDR3 sequence: CSGDLAGGSNEQFF. DNA for the CDR3: TGCAGCGGGGATCTAGCGGGAGGCAGCAATGAGCAGTTCTTC. V gene TRBV29-1 combines with J gene TRBJ2-1; the match to TRBD2 covers 11 bases. This CDR3 comprises 14 residues. Losses at the gene ends were 7 bases for V and 6 bases for J; bases not matched to a gene: 8. Germline V gene data show CDR1 as SQVTM and CDR2 as ANQGSEA.